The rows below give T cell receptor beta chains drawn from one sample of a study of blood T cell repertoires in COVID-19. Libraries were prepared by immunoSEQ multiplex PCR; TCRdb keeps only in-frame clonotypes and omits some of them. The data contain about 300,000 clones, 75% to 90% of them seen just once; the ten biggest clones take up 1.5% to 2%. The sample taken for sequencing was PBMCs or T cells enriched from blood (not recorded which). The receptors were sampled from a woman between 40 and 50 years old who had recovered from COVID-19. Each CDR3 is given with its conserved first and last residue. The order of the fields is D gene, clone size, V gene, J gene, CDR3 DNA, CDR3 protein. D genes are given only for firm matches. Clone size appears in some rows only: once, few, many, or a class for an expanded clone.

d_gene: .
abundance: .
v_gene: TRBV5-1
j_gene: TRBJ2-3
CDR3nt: TGCGCCAGCAGCCTTTTGGGCCTGAACCCCACAGATACGCAGTATTTT
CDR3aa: CASSLLGLNPTDTQYF

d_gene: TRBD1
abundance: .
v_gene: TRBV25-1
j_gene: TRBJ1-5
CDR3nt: TGTGCCAGCAGTGATGGGACAGATAGCAATCAGCCCCAGCATTTT
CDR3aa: CASSDGTDSNQPQHF

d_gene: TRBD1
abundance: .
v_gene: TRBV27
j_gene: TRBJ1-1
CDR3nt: TGTGCCAGCAGTCCGATGGGCAGGGGGCGCAGGATGAACACTGAAGCTTTCTTT
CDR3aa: CASSPMGRGRRMNTEAFF

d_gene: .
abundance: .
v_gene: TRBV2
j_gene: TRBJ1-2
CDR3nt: TGTGCCAGCAGGTCGGACAGTTACGGCTACACCTTC
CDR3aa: CASRSDSYGYTF

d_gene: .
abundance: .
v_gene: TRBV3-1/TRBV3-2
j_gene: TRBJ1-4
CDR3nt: TGTGCCAGCAGCCAAGTGGGAACAGGGCCAGGAGAAAAACTGTTTTTT
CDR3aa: CASSQVGTGPGEKLFF

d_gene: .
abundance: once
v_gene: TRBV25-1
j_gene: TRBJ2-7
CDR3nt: TGTGCCAGCAGTTCAGGGTACGCTAGCTCCTACGAGCAGTACTTC
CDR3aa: CASSSGYASSYEQYF

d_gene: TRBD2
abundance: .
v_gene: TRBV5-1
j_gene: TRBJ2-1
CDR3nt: TGCGCCAGCATTCCGAGCCTAGCGGGAGGCATGGGAGATGAGCAGTTCTTC
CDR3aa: CASIPSLAGGMGDEQFF

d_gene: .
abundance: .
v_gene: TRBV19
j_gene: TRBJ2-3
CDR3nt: TGTGCCGTCAAAAGGGGGATGGGCACAGATACGCAGTATTTT
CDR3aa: CAVKRGMGTDTQYF

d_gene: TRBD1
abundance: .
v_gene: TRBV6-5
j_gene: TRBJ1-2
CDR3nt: TGTGCCAGCAGTTACTCGAGGACAGGCAACTATGGCTACACCTTC
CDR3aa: CASSYSRTGNYGYTF

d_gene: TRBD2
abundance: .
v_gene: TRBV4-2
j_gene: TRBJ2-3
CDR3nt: TGTGCCAGCAGCCCCGGAGCGGGAGGACCCACAGATACGCAGTATTTT
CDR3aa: CASSPGAGGPTDTQYF

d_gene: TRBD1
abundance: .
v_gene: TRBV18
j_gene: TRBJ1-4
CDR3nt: TGTGCCAGCTCACCCCGGGCACAGGGGATGGGTGAAAAACTGTTTTTT
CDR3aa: CASSPRAQGMGEKLFF

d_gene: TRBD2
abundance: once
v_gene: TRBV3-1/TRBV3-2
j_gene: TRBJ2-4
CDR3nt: TGTGCCAGCAGCCTTACGGCCGGGGGGGGAAACATTCAGTACTTC
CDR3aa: CASSLTAGGGNIQYF

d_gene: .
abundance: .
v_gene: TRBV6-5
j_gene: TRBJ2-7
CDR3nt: TGTGCCAGCACCCTTAATAAGGGAGCCTACGAGCAGTACTTC
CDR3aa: CASTLNKGAYEQYF

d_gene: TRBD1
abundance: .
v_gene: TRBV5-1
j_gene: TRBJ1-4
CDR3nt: TGCGCCAGCAGCTTACAGGGGACAACTAATGAAAAACTGTTTTTT
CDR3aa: CASSLQGTTNEKLFF

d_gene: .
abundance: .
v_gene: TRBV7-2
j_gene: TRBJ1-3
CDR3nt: TGTGCCAGCAGCCCAGGGAACTCTGGAAACACCATATATTTT
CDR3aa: CASSPGNSGNTIYF

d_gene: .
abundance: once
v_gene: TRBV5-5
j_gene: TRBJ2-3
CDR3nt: TGTGCCAGCAGCTTGGGAGGCGGCGCTTGGGTCACAGATACGCAGTATTTT
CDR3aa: CASSLGGGAWVTDTQYF

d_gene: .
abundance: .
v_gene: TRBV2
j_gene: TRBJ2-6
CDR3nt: TGTGCCAGCAGTAATCAGGGGAACTCTGGGGCCAACGTCCTGACTTTC
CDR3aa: CASSNQGNSGANVLTF

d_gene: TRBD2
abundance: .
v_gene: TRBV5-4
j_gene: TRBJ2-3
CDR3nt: TGTGCCAGCAGCTTGGATAGTGGCGGGGGGGCGACAGATACGCAGTATTTT
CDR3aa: CASSLDSGGGATDTQYF

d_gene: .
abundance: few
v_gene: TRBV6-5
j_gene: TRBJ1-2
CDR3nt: TGTGCCAGCATCGAGACAGATAACTATGGCTACACCTTC
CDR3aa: CASIETDNYGYTF